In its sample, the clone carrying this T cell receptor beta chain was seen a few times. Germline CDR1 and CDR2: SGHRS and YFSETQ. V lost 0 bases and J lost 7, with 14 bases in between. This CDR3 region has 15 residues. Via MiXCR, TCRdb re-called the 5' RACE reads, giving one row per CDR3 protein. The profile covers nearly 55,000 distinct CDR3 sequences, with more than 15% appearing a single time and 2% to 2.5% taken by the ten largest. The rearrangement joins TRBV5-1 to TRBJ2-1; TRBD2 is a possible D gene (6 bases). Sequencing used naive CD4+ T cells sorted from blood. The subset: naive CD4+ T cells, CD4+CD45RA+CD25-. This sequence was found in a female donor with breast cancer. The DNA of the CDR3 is TGCGCCAGCAGCTTGGGCGGGGCCATACAAAATGAGCAGTTCTTC. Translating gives CASSLGGAIQNEQFF.